The 9 T cell receptor beta chains reported below all come from one sample, sequenced in a study of T cell responses to AZD1222 COVID-19 vaccine. The protocol was immunoSEQ multiplex PCR, while the TCRdb copy is restricted to in-frame clones and leaves out a portion. Of 150,000 to 200,000 clones listed, 85% to 95% are singletons. The material was peripheral blood, obtained on day 0 of AZD1222 vaccination. The receptors derive from an adult in good health.

This chain joins TRBV10-3 and TRBJ1-2, with 7 bases fitting TRBD1. The CDR3 runs 16 residues. In germline, CDR1 is ENHRY, CDR2 SYGVKD. Losses at the gene ends were 6 bases for V and 4 bases for J; bases not matched to a gene: 14. DNA for the CDR3: TGTGCCATCAGCCTCGGGACAGCCCAAGAGGGCTATGGCTACACCTTC. Protein: CAISLGTAQEGYGYTF.

This rearrangement joins TRBV7-8 to TRBJ2-1; TRBD2 agrees at 9 bases. The V gene's germline CDR1 is SGHVS and CDR2 FQNEAQ. This CDR3 contains 17 residues. The V gene end was trimmed by 10 bases and the J gene end by 5 bases; junction bases not matched to a gene: 18. The CDR3 DNA reads as TGTGCCACGACTTCCCCCAGGGGCGGGAGGGCCCACAATGAGCAGTTCTTC. Protein product: CATTSPRGGRAHNEQFF.

V is TRBV3-1 (or the pseudogene TRBV3-2) and J is TRBJ2-1; 9 bases map to TRBD2. V dropped 3 bases and J dropped 10; count of bases not matched to a gene: 1. The CDR3 runs 12 residues. Germline loops: CDR1 LGHDT, CDR2 YNNKEL (reference sequence). The CDR3 sequence is CASSHGLAEQFF. The CDR3 DNA reads TGTGCCAGCAGCCACGGACTAGCGGAGCAGTTCTTC.

This clone appeared a single time. The chain recombines TRBV3-1 (or the pseudogene TRBV3-2) with TRBJ1-2, with a weak D call TRBD1 (5 bases). This CDR3 spans 17 amino acids. V was shortened by 5 bases and J by 0 bases, with 19 bases between the two germline ends. The germline gives CDR1 LGHDT, CDR2 YNNKEL (reference sequence). This CDR3 is CASSSEYRFSANYGYTF. DNA for the CDR3: TGTGCCAGCAGCTCGGAATACAGGTTCTCAGCTAACTATGGCTACACCTTC.

The chain carries TRBV19 and TRBJ1-2, with D perhaps matching TRBD1 (6 bases). V lost 6 bases, J lost 4 bases, and 15 bases lay in between. CDR1 and CDR2 from the germline V gene are LNHDA and SQIVND (reference sequence). The CDR3 is 14 amino acids. CDR3: CASSPQGAPYGYTF. CDR3 DNA: TGTGCCAGTAGCCCACAGGGAGCACCCTATGGCTACACCTTC.

The chain recombines TRBV6-5 with TRBJ1-5; no clear D gene. The V gene lost 6 bases and the J gene lost 1 base, with 16 bases spanning the gap. Germline V gene data show CDR1 as MNHEY and CDR2 as SVGAGI. This CDR3 contains 16 residues. The CDR3 region has the DNA TGTGCCAGCAGCTACAGCCCCATTGGGAGCAATCAGCCCCAGCATTTT. It translates to CASSYSPIGSNQPQHF.

This sequence joins TRBV18 and TRBJ2-1; no reliable D call. The CDR3 extends over 18 amino acids. V lost 0 bases, J lost 2 bases, and 17 bases lay in between. The germline gives CDR1 KGHSH, CDR2 LQKENI. CDR3 bases: TGTGCCAGCTCACCACCGCTACCCCTGACGAGAGCCTACAATGAGCAGTTCTTC. Amino acids: CASSPPLPLTRAYNEQFF.

The rearrangement joins TRBV11-2 to TRBJ1-2; D not certain. CDR3 size: 12 residues. Germline lookup yields CDR1 SGHAT and CDR2 FQNNGV. Trimming took off 5 bases at V and 5 bases at J, with 9 bases between the two ends. The CDR3, as DNA: TGTGCCAGCAGCCCGATGGGGTATGGCTACACCTTC. Protein: CASSPMGYGYTF.

This sequence joins TRBV19 and TRBJ2-1, with D perhaps matching TRBD1 or TRBD2 (5 bases each). This CDR3 has 15 residues. Trimming took off 6 bases at V and 6 bases at J, with 18 bases between the two ends. Germline V gene lookup returns CDR1 LNHDA and CDR2 SQIVND (reference sequence). The DNA for the CDR3 is TGTGCCAGTAGAGCGTCAGGGACCCCTTCCAATGAGCAGTTCTTC. Amino acid sequence: CASRASGTPSNEQFF.